A single sample is the source of the 15 T cell receptor beta chains below, sequenced in a study of CD8 T cells in ankylosing spondylitis. These receptors have no identified antigens. Regarding the study as a whole: A TCR beta motif of fewer than ten highly homologous variants seemed to mark ankylosing spondylitis blood.

TCRdb recomputed calls from the 5' RACE reads with MiXCR, one row per CDR3 protein. The sample records about 540,000 distinct CDR3 sequences, 12% being singletons. The sequenced sample was blood, either unsorted or a sorted T cell fraction (not recorded which). The receptors were sampled from a male donor with ankylosing spondylitis.

This chain joins TRBV2 and TRBJ1-4, with D maybe TRBD1 (5 bases). The germline V and J ends were trimmed by 7 bases and 6 bases, with 12 bases remaining between them. Germline assignment: CDR1 SNHLY and CDR2 FYNNEI. The CDR3 runs to 13 residues. The CDR3 DNA reads as TGTGCCAGCACCCCCGGGGGTTATGAAAAACTGTTTTTT. Encoded protein: CASTPGGYEKLFF.

This clonotype was found once. The V gene is TRBV5-1, the J gene TRBJ2-2, with D unclear. Between the trimmed V and J ends, which lost 0 bases and 6 bases, there was a span of 6 bases. The CDR3 spans 13 residues. Germline lookup yields CDR1 SGHRS and CDR2 YFSETQ. The CDR3 DNA reads as TGCGCCAGCAGCTTGGTGCTAGCCGGGGAGCTGTTTTTT. It yields the protein CASSLVLAGELFF.

The table lists this clonotype with a few counts. The chain recombines TRBV6-1 with TRBJ2-1; 10 nucleotides agree with TRBD2. J gave up 0 bases and V 4 bases, and 9 bases lay outside the gene matches. CDR1 and CDR2 (germline): MNHNS, SASEGT. The CDR3 consists of 18 residues. The CDR3 DNA follows: TGTGCCAGCAGTGTGGGAGCGGGAGGGCCGAGCTCCTACAATGAGCAGTTCTTC. This sequence encodes CASSVGAGGPSSYNEQFF.

Of note for this clonotype: This may come from a read error, since a much larger clone is one base off. The chain couples TRBV6-2 or TRBV6-3 to TRBJ2-1; D gene unclear. Germline V gene sequence: CDR1 MNHEY, CDR2 SVGEGT. The CDR3 runs to 11 residues. This chain's CDR3 is CAISRVNEQFF. As DNA, the CDR3 is TGTGCCATCAGTCGGGTAAATGAGCAGTTCTTC.

This clonotype was recorded at least ten times. The chain recombines TRBV3-1 with TRBJ1-2; D is ambiguous. There are 11 residues in the CDR3. V lost 1 base and J lost 8, with 5 bases in between. In germline, CDR1 is LGHDT, CDR2 YNNKEL (reference sequence). This CDR3 is CASSQVNGYTF. The CDR3 region has the DNA TGTGCCAGCAGCCAAGTGAACGGCTACACCTTC.

This clonotype turned up a few times. The J gene is TRBJ1-4, the V gene TRBV20-1, with 7 bases identical to TRBD1. CDR1 and CDR2 (germline): DFQATT, SNEGSKA (reference sequence). The CDR3 totals 15 residues. Unmatched junction bases numbered 6, after V lost 0 bases and J lost 5 bases. The DNA of the CDR3 is TGCAGTGCTAGAGATCTGGGCAGGGGGAATGAAAAACTGTTTTTT. As protein: CSARDLGRGNEKLFF.

Only a few counts were recorded for this clonotype. This rearrangement joins TRBV2 to TRBJ1-4; possible D gene TRBD1, 5 bases. Germline V CDR1 and CDR2: SNHLY, FYNNEI. V gave up 2 bases and J gave up 3 bases, with 16 bases separating them. The CDR3 has 17 amino acids. The CDR3 DNA sequence: TGTGCCAGCAGTGAATTCCAGGGACCCTCGGCTAATGAAAAACTGTTTTTT. Protein: CASSEFQGPSANEKLFF.

V and J are TRBV3-1 and TRBJ1-1, with D uncertain. V lost 0 bases to trimming and J lost 3 bases, with 14 bases between them. Germline V lookup: CDR1 LGHDT, CDR2 YNNKEL (reference sequence). The CDR3 totals 16 residues. CDR3 bases: TGTGCCAGCAGCCAAGATGCCAATCCGAGGGACACTGAAGCTTTCTTT. The encoded protein is CASSQDANPRDTEAFF.

The sample holds many counts of this clonotype. The chain is built from TRBV11-2 and TRBJ2-2; 11 bases align to TRBD2. J was trimmed by 5 bases and V by 6 bases; bases with no gene match: 14. This CDR3 spans 18 amino acids. The V gene's germline CDR1 is SGHAT and CDR2 FQNNGV. The CDR3 protein is CASSPGTSGTPWTGELFF. CDR3 coding DNA: TGTGCCAGCAGTCCCGGGACTAGCGGAACTCCGTGGACCGGGGAGCTGTTTTTT.

This clonotype was seen a few times. The J gene is TRBJ2-7, the V gene TRBV10-3; 9 bases map to TRBD1. Germline V gene lookup returns CDR1 ENHRY and CDR2 SYGVKD. Germline trimming cut 7 bases from V and 4 bases from J; bases unmatched to any gene: 5. The CDR3 runs to 13 residues. The CDR3 bases are TGTGCCATCAACTCGGGACAGGGATACGAGCAGTACGTC. It is translated as CAINSGQGYEQYV.

The genes are TRBV7-6 and TRBJ1-3; D remains unclear. V shed 4 bases and J shed 4 bases, with 8 bases lying between them. The CDR3 is 13 residues long. Germline assignment: CDR1 SGHVS and CDR2 FNYEAQ. CDR3 region: CASSSSFGNTIYF. The DNA for the CDR3 is TGTGCCAGCAGCTCCTCATTCGGAAACACCATATATTTT.

The table lists this clonotype with a few counts. The chain has TRBV3-1 and TRBJ2-7; D may match TRBD1 or TRBD2 (5 bases each). This CDR3 spans 16 amino acids. V lost 4 bases and J lost 3, with 19 bases in between. Per germline, CDR1 LGHDT and CDR2 YNNKEL (reference sequence). CDR3 region: CASSLMGPPLHYEQYF. The CDR3 DNA reads as TGTGCCAGCAGCCTCATGGGACCGCCGCTTCACTACGAGCAGTACTTC.

The table lists this clonotype with many counts. The chain combines TRBV7-9 with TRBJ2-1; D uncertain. This CDR3 region has 12 residues. CDR1 and CDR2 (germline): SEHNR, FQNEAQ (reference sequence). V was shortened by 1 base and J by 5 bases, with 3 bases between the two germline ends. CDR3 DNA sequence: TGTGCCAGCAGCTTAGGAAACAATGAGCAGTTCTTC. Amino acid sequence: CASSLGNNEQFF.

The V gene is TRBV27, the J gene TRBJ2-3; TRBD2 matches at 9 bases. V shed 7 bases, J shed 6 bases, and the junction held 5 bases outside the gene matches. CDR1 is MNHEY and CDR2 is SMNVEV in the germline V gene (reference sequence). This CDR3 is built from 13 residues. The CDR3: CASTAGGSDTQYF. CDR3 coding DNA: TGTGCCAGCACGGCGGGAGGGAGCGATACGCAGTATTTT.

About this clonotype: The CDR3 does not end in the conserved phenylalanine or tryptophan, so this is likely a read error. V usage is TRBV10-3 and J usage is TRBJ2-7, with D hard to call. The CDR3 has 14 amino acids. Germline values: CDR1 ENHRY, CDR2 SYGVKD. Trimming took 5 bases from V and 0 from J, leaving 11 bases between them. The CDR3 here is CAISSYESSYEQYL. The DNA of the CDR3 is TGTGCCATCAGTAGCTACGAGAGCTCCTACGAGCAGTACCTC.